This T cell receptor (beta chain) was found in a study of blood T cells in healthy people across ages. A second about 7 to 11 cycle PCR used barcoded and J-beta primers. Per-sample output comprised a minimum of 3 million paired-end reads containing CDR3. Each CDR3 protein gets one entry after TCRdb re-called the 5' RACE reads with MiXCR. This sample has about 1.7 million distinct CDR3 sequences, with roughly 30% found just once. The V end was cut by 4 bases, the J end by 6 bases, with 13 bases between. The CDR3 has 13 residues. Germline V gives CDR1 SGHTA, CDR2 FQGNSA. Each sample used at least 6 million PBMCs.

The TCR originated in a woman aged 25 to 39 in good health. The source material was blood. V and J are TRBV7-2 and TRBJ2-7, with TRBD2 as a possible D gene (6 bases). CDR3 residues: CASSWGVGGEQYF. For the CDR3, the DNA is TGTGCCAGCAGCTGGGGAGTGGGGGGCGAGCAGTACTTC.